This is a list of T cell receptor beta chains from one sample in a study of shared clonotypes between healthy human individuals. The data were produced by immunoSEQ multiplex PCR, yet TCRdb's version contains in-frame clones alone and is incomplete. The table includes around 2.5 million clones, 90% to 95% detected once. The specimen sequenced was naive CD4+ T cells from PBMCs. Source of these receptors: a man between 18 and 29 years old in good health. Some clones in this sample may be carry-over from other donors' samples. CDR3s leave out the opening cysteine and the closing phenylalanine or tryptophan.

j_gene | v_gene | CDR3aa
TRBJ1-2 | TRBV9 | ASSVATETEVFT
TRBJ1-1 | TRBV5-1 | ASSLEGDVAF
TRBJ2-5 | TRBV30 | AWSLTAGEQY
TRBJ2-7 | TRBV6-5 | ASSYARDRFSYEQY
TRBJ2-7 | TRBV28 | ASSLGARQIYEQY
TRBJ2-1 | TRBV20-1 | RQANGGEQF
TRBJ2-7 | TRBV20-1 | SASTGYEQY
TRBJ1-2 | TRBV30 | AWSVLLGYT
TRBJ2-1 | TRBV7-2 | ASSLGRDRNYNEQF
TRBJ2-3 | TRBV7-3 | ASSFSRVEKDTQY
TRBJ1-1 | TRBV6-5 | ASRLRDRNTEAF
TRBJ1-1 | TRBV2 | ASSRDRNTEAF
TRBJ2-2 | TRBV9 | ASGSRTWDTGELF
TRBJ2-3 | TRBV18 | ASSPRSSTDTQY
TRBJ2-3 | TRBV30 | AWSTGYGTDTQY
TRBJ2-5 | TRBV9 | ASSVEGAPQETQY
TRBJ2-4 | TRBV19 | ASSIENGRLTKNIQY
TRBJ2-3 | TRBV7-3 | ASSPFFGGTDTQY
TRBJ2-3 | TRBV5-1 | ASSLGQSTDTQY
TRBJ1-4 | TRBV5-5 | ASSPNPDGYEKLF
TRBJ1-2 | TRBV5-8 | ASSLDQVGYGYT
TRBJ1-1 | TRBV9 | ASSVVDRNTEAF
TRBJ2-2 | TRBV27 | ASSLRDPRALTGELF
TRBJ2-1 | TRBV7-2 | ASSLAGGPNEQF
TRBJ1-4 | TRBV30 | AWSPGLNEKLF
TRBJ2-2 | TRBV6-4 | ASSEGGNTGELF
TRBJ2-1 | TRBV5-1 | ASIRGTGDNEQF
TRBJ2-5 | TRBV28 | ASSLLGSETQY
TRBJ2-1 | TRBV5-1 | ASSSTGVEQF
TRBJ1-3 | TRBV7-2 | ASSLQGGNTIY
TRBJ2-1 | TRBV29-1 | SVEWGTPNEQF
TRBJ1-1 | TRBV19 | ASSRRDINTEAF
TRBJ1-4 | TRBV19 | ASGSSGEKLF
TRBJ2-4 | TRBV5-1 | ASSSDPGQGTAKNIQY
TRBJ2-5 | TRBV6-5 | ASSYGDREGETQY
TRBJ1-5 | TRBV28 | ASRDGSNQPQH
TRBJ2-2 | TRBV7-3 | ASSLTSGQGLGELF